The clone carrying this T cell receptor beta chain is labeled as medium-sized. The sample belongs to a study of metastatic and nonmetastatic thyroid tumors. Across the whole study: The comparison covered peripheral blood and tumor or nodule tissue in malignant and benign thyroid patients.

With MiXCR, TCRdb reprocessed the PCR reads. The sample lists about 14,000 clones, approximately 31% seen once, with about a fifth in the top ten. Each patient went into thyroid surgery without having received any treatment. Trimming at V came to 0 bases and at J to 9 bases, leaving 12 bases not matched to a gene. The CDR3 is 16 amino acids. The germline V gene has CDR1 MNHEY and CDR2 SVGEGT. This chain uses TRBV6-2 or TRBV6-3 with TRBJ2-5, with 8 bases identical to TRBD2. The clonotype was recovered from a female donor with papillary thyroid cancer or a benign thyroid nodule (not recorded which). Some clones in this sample may be carry-over from other donors' samples. Sequencing used tumor tissue. The CDR3 region has the DNA TGTGCCAGCAGTTACTCGAATCGGCGGGGGGAGTTCTCCCAGTACTTC. This encodes CASSYSNRRGEFSQYF.